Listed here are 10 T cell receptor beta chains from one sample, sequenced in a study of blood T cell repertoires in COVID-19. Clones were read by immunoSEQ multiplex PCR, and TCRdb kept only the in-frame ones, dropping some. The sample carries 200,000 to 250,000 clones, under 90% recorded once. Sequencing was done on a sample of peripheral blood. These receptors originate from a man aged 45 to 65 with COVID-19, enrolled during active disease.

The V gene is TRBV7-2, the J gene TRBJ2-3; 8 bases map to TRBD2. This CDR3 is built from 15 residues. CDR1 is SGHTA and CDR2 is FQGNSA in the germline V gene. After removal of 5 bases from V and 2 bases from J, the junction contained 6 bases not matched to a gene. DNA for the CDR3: TGTGCCAGCAGCCTGGGACTAGTGGTCACAGATACGCAGTATTTT. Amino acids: CASSLGLVVTDTQYF.

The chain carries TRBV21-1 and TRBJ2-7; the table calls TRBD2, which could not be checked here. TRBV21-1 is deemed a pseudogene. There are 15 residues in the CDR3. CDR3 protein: CASSKDNGGTYEQYF. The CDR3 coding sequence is TGTGCCAGCAGCAAAGATAACGGGGGGACCTACGAGCAGTACTTC.

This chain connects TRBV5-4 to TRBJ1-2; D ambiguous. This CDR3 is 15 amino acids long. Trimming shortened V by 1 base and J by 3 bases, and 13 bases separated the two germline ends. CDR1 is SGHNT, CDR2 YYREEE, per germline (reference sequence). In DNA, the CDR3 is TGTGCCAGCAGCTTGTTCGGTGTCGAGGACTATGGCTACACCTTC. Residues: CASSLFGVEDYGYTF.

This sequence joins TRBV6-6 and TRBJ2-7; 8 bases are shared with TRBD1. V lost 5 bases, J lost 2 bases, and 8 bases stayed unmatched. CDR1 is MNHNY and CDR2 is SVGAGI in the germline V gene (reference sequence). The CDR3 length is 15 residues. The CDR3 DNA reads TGTGCCAGCAGTCTTGGGGGGACAGGCACCTACGAGCAGTACTTC. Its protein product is CASSLGGTGTYEQYF.

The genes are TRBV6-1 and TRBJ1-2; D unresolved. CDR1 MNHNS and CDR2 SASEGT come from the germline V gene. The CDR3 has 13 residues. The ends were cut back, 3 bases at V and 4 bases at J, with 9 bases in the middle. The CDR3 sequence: CASSDGSRYGYTF. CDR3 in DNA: TGTGCCAGCAGTGACGGGTCCCGCTATGGCTACACCTTC.

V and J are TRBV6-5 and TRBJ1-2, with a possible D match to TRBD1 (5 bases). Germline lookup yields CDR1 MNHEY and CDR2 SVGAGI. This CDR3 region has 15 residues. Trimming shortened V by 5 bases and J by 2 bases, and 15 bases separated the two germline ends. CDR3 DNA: TGTGCCAGCAGTATACAGGAGGGACTAAACTATGGCTACACCTTC. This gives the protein CASSIQEGLNYGYTF.

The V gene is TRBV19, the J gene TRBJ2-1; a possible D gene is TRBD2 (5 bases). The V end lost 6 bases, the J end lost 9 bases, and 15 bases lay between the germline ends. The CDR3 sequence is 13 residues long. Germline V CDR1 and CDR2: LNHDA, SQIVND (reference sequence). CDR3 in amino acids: CASSPSGIGEQFF. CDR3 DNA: TGTGCCAGTAGCCCCTCGGGGATAGGTGAGCAGTTCTTC. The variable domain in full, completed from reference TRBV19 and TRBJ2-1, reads DGGITQSPKYLFRKEGQNVTLSCEQNLNHDAMYWYRQDPGQGLRLIYYSQIVNDFQKGDIAEGYSVSREKKESFPLTVTSAQKNPTAFYLCASSPSGIGEQFFGPGTRLTVL.

The DNA of the CDR3 is TGTGCCAGCAGCCCACCCGGCGGGGGAGAGGAGACCCAGTACTTC. It codes for CASSPPGGGEETQYF. The chain joins TRBV11-2 to TRBJ2-5; TRBD2 aligns across 7 bases. After removal of 5 bases from V and 5 bases from J, the junction contained 11 bases not matched to a gene. The CDR3 is 15 residues long. Per germline, CDR1 SGHAT and CDR2 FQNNGV. The whole variable domain, remainder taken from reference TRBV11-2 and TRBJ2-5, is EAGVAQSPRYKIIEKRQSVAFWCNPISGHATLYWYQQILGQGPKLLIQFQNNGVVDDSQLPKDRFSAERLKGVDSTLKIQPAKLEDSAVYLCASSPPGGGEETQYFGPGTRLLVL.

CDR3: CASSLSGSQPQHF. The CDR3 DNA is TGTGCCAGCAGTTTAAGTGGGAGTCAGCCCCAGCATTTT. This chain connects TRBV27 to TRBJ1-5; D remains ambiguous. Deletions cut 2 bases from V and 6 bases from J, with 8 bases between. Germline CDR1 is MNHEY and CDR2 is SMNVEV (reference sequence). The CDR3 loop spans 13 amino acids.

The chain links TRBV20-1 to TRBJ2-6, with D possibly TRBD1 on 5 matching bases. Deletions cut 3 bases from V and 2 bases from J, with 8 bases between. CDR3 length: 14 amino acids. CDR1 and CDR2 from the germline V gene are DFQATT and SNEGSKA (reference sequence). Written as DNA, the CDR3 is TGCAGTGCTAGTAAGGGGACTGGGGCCAACGTCCTGACTTTC. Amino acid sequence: CSASKGTGANVLTF.